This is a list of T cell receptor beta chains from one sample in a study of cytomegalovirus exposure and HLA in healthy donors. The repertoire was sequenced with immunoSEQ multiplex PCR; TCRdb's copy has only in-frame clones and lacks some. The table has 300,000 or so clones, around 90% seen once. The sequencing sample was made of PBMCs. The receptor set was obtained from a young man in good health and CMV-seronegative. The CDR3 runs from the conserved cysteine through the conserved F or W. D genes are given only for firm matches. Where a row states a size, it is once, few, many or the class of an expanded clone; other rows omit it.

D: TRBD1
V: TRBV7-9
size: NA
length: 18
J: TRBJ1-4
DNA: TGTGCCAGCAGCTCCCTGGTGGGGTCCCAGGGGGTGGATGAAAAACTGTTTTTT
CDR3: CASSSLVGSQGVDEKLFF

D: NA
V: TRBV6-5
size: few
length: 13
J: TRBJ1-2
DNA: TGTGCCAGCAGACGAGCGGCCAACTATGGCTACACCTTC
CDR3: CASRRAANYGYTF

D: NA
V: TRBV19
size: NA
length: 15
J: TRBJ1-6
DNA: TGTGCCAGTAGTATAGACCCGGGAGTAAATTCACCCCTCCACTTT
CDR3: CASSIDPGVNSPLHF

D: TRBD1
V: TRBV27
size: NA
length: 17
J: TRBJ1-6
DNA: TGTGCCAGCAGTTTAACTGGGGGACAGGGAGGTCGTTCACCCCTCCACTTT
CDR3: CASSLTGGQGGRSPLHF

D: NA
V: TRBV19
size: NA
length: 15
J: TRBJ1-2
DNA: TGTGCCAGTAGTACCTGGACAGCTAGTAATCTAGGCTACACCTTC
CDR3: CASSTWTASNLGYTF

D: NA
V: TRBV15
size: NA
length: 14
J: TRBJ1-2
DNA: TGTGCCACCAGCAGAGATCTCACCTATAGAGGCTACACCTTC
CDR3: CATSRDLTYRGYTF

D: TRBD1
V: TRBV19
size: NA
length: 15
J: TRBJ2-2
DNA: TGTGCCAGTACTCCTGACAGGGGGTACACCGGGGAGCTGTTTTTT
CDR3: CASTPDRGYTGELFF

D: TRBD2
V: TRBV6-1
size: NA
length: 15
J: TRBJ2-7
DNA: TGTGCCAGCAGTGCGGGGACTAGCGGCCTCTACGAGCAGTACTTC
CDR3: CASSAGTSGLYEQYF

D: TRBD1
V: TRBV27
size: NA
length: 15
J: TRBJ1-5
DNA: TGTGCCAGCAGTAAGAAACAGGGGGCGAATCAGCCCCAGCATTTT
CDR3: CASSKKQGANQPQHF

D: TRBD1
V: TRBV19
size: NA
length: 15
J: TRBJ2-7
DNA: TGTGCCAGTAGTGCTGACAGGGGAAGCTCCTACGAGCAGTACTTC
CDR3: CASSADRGSSYEQYF

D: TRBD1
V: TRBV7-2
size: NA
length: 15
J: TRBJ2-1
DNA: TGTGCCAGCAGCAAAACCGGGACAGGGTACAATGAGCAGTTCTTC
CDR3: CASSKTGTGYNEQFF

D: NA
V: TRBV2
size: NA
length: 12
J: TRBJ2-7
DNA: TGTGCCAGCAGGGGACTTTCCTACGAGCAGTACTTC
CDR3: CASRGLSYEQYF

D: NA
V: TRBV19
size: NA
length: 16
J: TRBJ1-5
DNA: TGTGCCAGTAGTATAGGGGCAGTAGGAAGCAATCAGCCCCAGCATTTT
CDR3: CASSIGAVGSNQPQHF

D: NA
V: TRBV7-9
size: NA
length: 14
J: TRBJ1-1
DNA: TGTGCCAGCAGCGTCCAGGCCGCGGGAACTGAAGCTTTCTTT
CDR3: CASSVQAAGTEAFF

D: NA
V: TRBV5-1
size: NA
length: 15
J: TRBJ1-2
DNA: TGCGCCAGCAGCTTCGCGCCGACGGACTCGGAGGGCTACACCTTC
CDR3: CASSFAPTDSEGYTF

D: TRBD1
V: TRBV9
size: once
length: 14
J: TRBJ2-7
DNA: TGTGCCAGCAGCGGCGGGACAGGGGAGAACGAGCAGTACTTC
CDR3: CASSGGTGENEQYF

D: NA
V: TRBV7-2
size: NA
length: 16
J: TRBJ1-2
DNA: TGTGCCAGCAGCCTCCCCCGCGTGGCGCGGGACTCTGGCTACACCTTC
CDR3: CASSLPRVARDSGYTF

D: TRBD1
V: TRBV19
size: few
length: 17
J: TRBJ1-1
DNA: TGTGCCAGCCTAGACGTATTCCCGGGACAGCCGAACACTGAAGCTTTCTTT
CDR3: CASLDVFPGQPNTEAFF

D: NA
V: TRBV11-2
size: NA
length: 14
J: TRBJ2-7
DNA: TGTGCCAGCAGCTTAGACTTTCCTTTCTACGAGCAGTACTTC
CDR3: CASSLDFPFYEQYF

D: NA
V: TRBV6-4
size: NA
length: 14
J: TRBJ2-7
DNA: TGTGCCAGCAGTGAGAATGTCGGGGGTTACGAGCAGTACTTC
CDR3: CASSENVGGYEQYF

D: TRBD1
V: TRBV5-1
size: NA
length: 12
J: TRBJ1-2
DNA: TGCGCCAGCAATTTCGGGACAGATGGCTACACCTTC
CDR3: CASNFGTDGYTF

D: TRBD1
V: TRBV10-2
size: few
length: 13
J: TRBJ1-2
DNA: TGCGCCAGCAACGACAGGGGGACCCATGGCTACACCTTC
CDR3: CASNDRGTHGYTF

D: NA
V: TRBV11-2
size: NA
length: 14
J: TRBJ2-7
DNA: TGTGCCAACAAGGAGGGTAGGTCGGGGTACGAGCAGTACTTC
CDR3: CANKEGRSGYEQYF

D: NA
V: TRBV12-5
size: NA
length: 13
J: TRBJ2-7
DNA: TGTGCTAGTGGTTTGGGGGGGGTTGAGGAGCAGTACTTC
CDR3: CASGLGGVEEQYF

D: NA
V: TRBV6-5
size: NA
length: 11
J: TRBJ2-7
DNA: TGTGCCAGCAGTCGGACACACGAGCAGTACTTC
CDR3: CASSRTHEQYF

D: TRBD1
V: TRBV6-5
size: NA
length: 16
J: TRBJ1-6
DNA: TGTGCCAGCAGTTTCCACACCGGGACAGGAAGATCACCCCTCCACTTT
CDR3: CASSFHTGTGRSPLHF

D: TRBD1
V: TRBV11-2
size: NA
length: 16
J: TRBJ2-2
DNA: TGTGCCAGCAGCTTAATGGGGACAGGGGTTAGCGGGGAGCTGTTTTTT
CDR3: CASSLMGTGVSGELFF

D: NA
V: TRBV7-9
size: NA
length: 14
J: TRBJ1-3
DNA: TGTGCCAGCAGCTTATTGACAACCGCAAACACCATATATTTT
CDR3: CASSLLTTANTIYF

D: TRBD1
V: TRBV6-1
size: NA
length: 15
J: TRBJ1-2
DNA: TGTGCCAGCAGTCCCTTGGACAGGGGGAGTAATGGCTACACCTTC
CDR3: CASSPLDRGSNGYTF

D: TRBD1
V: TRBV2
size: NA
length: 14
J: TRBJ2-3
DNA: TGTGCCAGCAGGGCGACAGGGAGCCGAGATACGCAGTATTTT
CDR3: CASRATGSRDTQYF

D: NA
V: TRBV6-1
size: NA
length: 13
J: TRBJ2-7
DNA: TGTGCCAGCAGTGAATGGGCAGACTACGAGCAGTACTTC
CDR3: CASSEWADYEQYF

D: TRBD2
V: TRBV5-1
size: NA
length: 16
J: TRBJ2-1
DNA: TGCGCCAGCAGCTTGGCCTCGGCGGGGGCCTACAATGAGCAGTTCTTC
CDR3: CASSLASAGAYNEQFF

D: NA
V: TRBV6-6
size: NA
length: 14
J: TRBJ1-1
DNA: TGTGCCAGCAGCCATCTACGGGGGACCACTGAAGCTTTCTTT
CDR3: CASSHLRGTTEAFF

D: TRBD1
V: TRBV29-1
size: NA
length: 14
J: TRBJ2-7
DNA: TGCAGCGTCGAGAACAGGGGGCTCACCTACGAGCAGTACTTC
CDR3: CSVENRGLTYEQYF

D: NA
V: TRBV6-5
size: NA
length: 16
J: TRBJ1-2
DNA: TGTGCCAGCAGTTACGTCGGGTTCGGGGTTAACTATGGCTACACCTTC
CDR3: CASSYVGFGVNYGYTF

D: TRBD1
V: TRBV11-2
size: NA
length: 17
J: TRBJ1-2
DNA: TGTGCCAGCAGCTTAGATTGGGGGACAGCGATGCAAGGGGGCTACACCTTC
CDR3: CASSLDWGTAMQGGYTF

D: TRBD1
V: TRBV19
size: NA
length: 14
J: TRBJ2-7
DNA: TGTGCCAGTACCAAGGGGGCGCGGTTGGACGAGCAGTACTTC
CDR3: CASTKGARLDEQYF

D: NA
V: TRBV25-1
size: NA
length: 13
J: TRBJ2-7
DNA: TGTGCCAGCAGTGAAGGGCTGGACTACGAGCAGTACTTC
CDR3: CASSEGLDYEQYF

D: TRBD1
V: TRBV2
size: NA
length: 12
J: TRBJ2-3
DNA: TGTGCCAGCTACAGGGGAGCAGATACGCAGTATTTT
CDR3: CASYRGADTQYF

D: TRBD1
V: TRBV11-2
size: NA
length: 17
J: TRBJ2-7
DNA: TGTGCCAGCAGCCCGCCGGTGGTACAGGGGACAGCCTACGAGCAGTACTTC
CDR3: CASSPPVVQGTAYEQYF

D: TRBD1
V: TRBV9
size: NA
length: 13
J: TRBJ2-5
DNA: TGTGCCAGCAGCGCGGGACAGGGAGGGGCCCAGTACTTC
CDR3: CASSAGQGGAQYF

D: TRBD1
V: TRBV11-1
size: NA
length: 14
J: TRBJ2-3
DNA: TGTGCCAGCAGCCGGGCACAGGGGCGGTTAGCGCAGTATTTT
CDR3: CASSRAQGRLAQYF